This T cell receptor (beta chain) was recorded in a study of blood T cell repertoires in COVID-19. Study-level background: Acute-phase and convalescent COVID-19 samples originated in the United States, Italy and Spain.

Sequenced by immunoSEQ multiplex PCR; TCRdb stores in-frame clones only, minus some. The sample gives about 220,000 clones, around 83% of which show up once; roughly 7.6% is in the top ten. Trimming took 4 bases from V and 2 from J, leaving 9 bases between them. CDR3 length: 13 residues. Germline V gene data show CDR1 as SGDLS and CDR2 as YYNGEE. V and J are TRBV9 and TRBJ2-5, with a tentative D call TRBD1 (6 bases). This sequence was found in a woman aged 50 to 60 with acute or convalescent COVID-19. The sequencing input was peripheral blood. The CDR3 nucleotides are TGTGCCAGCAGCCACGGACAGCAAGAGACCCAGTACTTC. Protein sequence: CASSHGQQETQYF.